This T cell receptor (beta chain) stems from a study of cytomegalovirus exposure and HLA in healthy donors. Whole-study context: Falling in the Caucasian-associated ancestry cluster were about 82% of approximately 410 genotyped donors. Study-level results: Reports credit the classifier with highly specific, highly sensitive diagnosis of cytomegalovirus status. In a later analysis, DRB1 alleles had the most associated TCRs; HLA-C alleles the fewest. CMV antigen specificity was confirmed in vitro for a few CMV-associated chains.

This clone has more than one count but fewer than ten. Its matching antigen is unknown. Looked up from germline, CDR1 is SGDLS and CDR2 is YYNGEE. The CDR3 runs to 15 residues. Trimming cost V 4 bases and J 6 bases, with 19 bases left between them. Primers: 60 Vbeta forward and 13 Jbeta reverse. The data were produced by immunoSEQ multiplex PCR, yet TCRdb's version contains in-frame clones alone and is incomplete. The repertoire holds about 140,000 clones, around 80% seen once, with roughly 2.9% in the top ten. The genes are TRBV9 and TRBJ1-1, with D unclear. The TCR comes from a female donor in good health and CMV-seronegative. Source material: PBMCs. The CDR3 is CASSPQTVLVAEAFF. The CDR3 region has the DNA TGTGCCAGCAGCCCCCAGACTGTATTAGTCGCTGAAGCTTTCTTT. Filled out from reference TRBV9 and TRBJ1-1, the complete variable domain reads DSGVTQTPKHLITATGQRVTLRCSPRSGDLSVYWYQQSLDQGLQFLIQYYNGEERAKGNILERFSAQQFPDLHSELNLSSLELGDSALYFCASSPQTVLVAEAFFGQGTRLTVV.